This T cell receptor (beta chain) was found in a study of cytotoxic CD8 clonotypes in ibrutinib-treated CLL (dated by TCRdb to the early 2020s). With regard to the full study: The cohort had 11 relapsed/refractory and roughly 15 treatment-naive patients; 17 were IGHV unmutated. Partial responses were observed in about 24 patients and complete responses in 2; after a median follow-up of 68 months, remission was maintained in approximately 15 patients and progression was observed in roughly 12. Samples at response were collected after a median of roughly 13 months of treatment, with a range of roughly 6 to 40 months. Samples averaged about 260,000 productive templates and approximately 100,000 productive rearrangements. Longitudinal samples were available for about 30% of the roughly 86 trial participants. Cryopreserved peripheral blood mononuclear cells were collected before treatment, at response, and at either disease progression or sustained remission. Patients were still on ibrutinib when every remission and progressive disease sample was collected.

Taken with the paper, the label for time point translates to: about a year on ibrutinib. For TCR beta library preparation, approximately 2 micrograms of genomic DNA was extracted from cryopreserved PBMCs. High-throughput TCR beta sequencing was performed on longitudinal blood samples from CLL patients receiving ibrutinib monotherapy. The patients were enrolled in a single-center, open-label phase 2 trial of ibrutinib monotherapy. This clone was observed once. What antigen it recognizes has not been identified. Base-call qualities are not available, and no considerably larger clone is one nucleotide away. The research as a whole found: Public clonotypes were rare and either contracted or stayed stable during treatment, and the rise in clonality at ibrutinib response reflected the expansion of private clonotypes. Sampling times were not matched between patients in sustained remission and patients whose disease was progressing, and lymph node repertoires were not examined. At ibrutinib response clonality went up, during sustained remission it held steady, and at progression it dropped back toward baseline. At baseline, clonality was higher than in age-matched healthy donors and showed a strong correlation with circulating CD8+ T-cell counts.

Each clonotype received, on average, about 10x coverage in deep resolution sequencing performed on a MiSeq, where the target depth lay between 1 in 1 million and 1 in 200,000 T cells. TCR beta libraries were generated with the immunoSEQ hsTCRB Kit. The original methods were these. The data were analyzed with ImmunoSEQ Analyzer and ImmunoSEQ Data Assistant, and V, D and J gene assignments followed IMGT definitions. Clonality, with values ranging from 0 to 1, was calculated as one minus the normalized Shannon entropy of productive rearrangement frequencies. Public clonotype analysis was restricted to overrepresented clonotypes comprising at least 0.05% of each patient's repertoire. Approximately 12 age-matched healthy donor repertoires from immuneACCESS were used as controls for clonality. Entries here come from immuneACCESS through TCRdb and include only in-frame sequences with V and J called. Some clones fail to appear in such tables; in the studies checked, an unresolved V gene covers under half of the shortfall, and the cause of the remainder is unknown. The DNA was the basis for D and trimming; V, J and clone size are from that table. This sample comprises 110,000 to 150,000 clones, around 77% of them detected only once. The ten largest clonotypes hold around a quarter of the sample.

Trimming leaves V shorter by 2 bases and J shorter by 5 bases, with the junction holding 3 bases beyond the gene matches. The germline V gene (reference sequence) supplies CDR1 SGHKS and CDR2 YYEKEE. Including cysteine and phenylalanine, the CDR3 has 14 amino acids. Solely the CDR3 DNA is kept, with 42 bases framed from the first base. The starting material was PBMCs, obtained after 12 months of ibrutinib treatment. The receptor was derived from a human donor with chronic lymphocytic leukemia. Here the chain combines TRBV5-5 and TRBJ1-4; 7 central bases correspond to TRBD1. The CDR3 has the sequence CASSFLTGNEKLFF. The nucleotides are TGTGCCAGCAGCTTCTTGACAGGGAATGAAAAACTGTTTTTT. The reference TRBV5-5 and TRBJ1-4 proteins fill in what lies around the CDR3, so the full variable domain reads DAGVTQSPTHLIKTRGQQVTLRCSPISGHKSVSWYQQVLGQGPQFIFQYYEKEERGRGNFPDRFSARQFPNYSSELNVNALLLGDSALYLCASSFLTGNEKLFFGSGTQLSVL.